These 8 T cell receptor beta chains were sequenced from one sample in a study of tissue T cells after allogeneic stem cell transplantation. The assay was immunoSEQ multiplex PCR, and TCRdb's table has in-frame clones only and misses some. This repertoire shows 7,000 to 8,000 clones, around 68% found once; its top ten account for about 0.78%. Sequences were obtained from blood. The receptors shown here come from a female BALB/c mouse in good health. MHC haplotype of the mouse line: H2-d.

Of note for this clone: Gene names are mouse gene names. The read ends 1 residue before the CDR3 terminus; that terminus is restored from the germline J gene. The chain combines TRBV13-3 with TRBJ2-2; 7 bases are a match to TRBD1. Germline CDR1 NNHDY, CDR2 SYVADS. After removal of 3 bases from V and 0 bases from J, the junction contained 2 bases not matched to a gene. The CDR3 has 15 residues. CDR3 residues: CASSAGGTNTGQLYF. The sequenced part of the CDR3 DNA is TGTGCCAGCAGTGCAGGGGGTACAAACACCGGGCAGCTCTAC. The full variable domain, rest sourced from reference TRBV13-3 and TRBJ2-2, is EAAVTQSPRSKVAVTGGKVTLSCHQTNNHDYMYWYRQDTGHGLRLIHYSYVADSTEKGDIPDGYKASRPSQENFSLILELASLSQTAVYFCASSAGGTNTGQLYFGEGSKLTVL.

As regards this clone: Germline and genes here are mouse. With the read ending 1 residue before the CDR3 end, the germline J gene is used to fill in that end. The chain joins TRBV1 to TRBJ1-4; D not resolved. The germline CDR1 and CDR2 sequences are NSQYPW and LRSPGD (reference sequence). This CDR3 region has 15 residues. Trimming stripped 5 bases from V and 0 bases from J, with 10 bases between. CDR3 sequence reads: CTCSSQSISNERLFF. Partial CDR3 DNA: TGCACCTGCAGTTCACAGAGTATTTCCAACGAAAGATTATTT.

As regards this clone: Gene names follow the mouse nomenclature. The read ends 1 residue before the CDR3 terminus; that terminus is restored from the germline J gene. V is TRBV1 and J is TRBJ2-4; 9 bases fit TRBD1. With 6 bases clipped from V and 2 bases from J, the junction kept 3 bases outside the gene matches. The germline CDR1 and CDR2 sequences are NSQYPW and LRSPGD (reference sequence). This CDR3 region has 14 residues. The sequenced part of the CDR3 DNA is TGCACCTGCAGGGACAGGGGTGATCAAAACACCTTGTAC. Amino acids: CTCRDRGDQNTLY. The full CDR3 reads CTCRDRGDQNTLYF.

In regard to this clone: Genes and germline are mouse. The read ends 1 residue shy of where the CDR3 ends; the end is completed using the germline J gene. The V gene is TRBV31, the J gene TRBJ1-2, with TRBD1 identical over 9 bases. The CDR3 extends over 14 amino acids. V was pared by 5 bases and J by 1 base, with 5 bases of the junction left unmatched. CDR1 GKSSPN and CDR2 SITVG come from the germline V gene. CDR3 sequence reads: CAWGTGGGNSDYTF. CDR3 DNA, as far as it was read: TGTGCCTGGGGCACAGGGGGCGGAAACTCCGACTACACC.

In the case of this clone: The genes and germline here are from mouse. The read ends 1 residue early relative to the CDR3; the germline J gene fills the gap. The genes are TRBV13-2 and TRBJ2-7, with 9 bases identical to TRBD2. The CDR3 sequence is 14 residues long. V dropped 0 bases and J dropped 3; count of bases not matched to a gene: 1. CDR1 is NNHNN, CDR2 SYGAGS, per germline (reference sequence). The CDR3 here is CASGDDWGVYEQYF. The CDR3 DNA, read in part, is TGTGCCAGCGGTGATGACTGGGGGGTCTATGAACAGTAC.

As to this clone: The gene names given are mouse names. The CDR3 goes on 1 residue after the read ends, and that part is filled in from the germline J gene. This chain links TRBV3 with TRBJ2-3; TRBD1 is a possible D gene (6 bases). Trimming shortened V by 1 base and J by 5 bases, and 10 bases separated the two germline ends. Germline V gene sequence: CDR1 SNHLY, CDR2 FYNGKV (reference sequence). CDR3 length equals 14 residues. Partial CDR3 DNA: TGTGCCAGCAGCTTAGAACAGGGAGGAGAAACGCTGTAT. Encoded protein: CASSLEQGGETLY. The full CDR3 is CASSLEQGGETLYF.

As regards this clone: The germline and genes are mouse ones. The sequenced fragment ends 1 residue before the CDR3 boundary, so the rest is inferred from the germline J gene. The chain joins TRBV17 to TRBJ2-7; TRBD1 aligns across 7 bases. CDR1 and CDR2 from the germline V gene are MNHDT and YYDKIL. J was trimmed by 0 bases and V by 6 bases; bases with no gene match: 5. The CDR3 spans 14 residues. The sequenced CDR3 bases are TGTGCTAGCAGCAGGGACAGCCGCTCCTATGAACAGTAC. It is translated as CASSRDSRSYEQY. The complete CDR3 sequence is CASSRDSRSYEQYF. Full variable domain (outside the CDR3, taken from reference TRBV17 and TRBJ2-7): DTTVKQNPRYKLARVGKPVNLICSQTMNHDTMYWYQKKPNQAPKLLLFYYDKILNREADTFEKFQSSRPNNSFCSLYIGSAGLEYSAMYLCASSRDSRSYEQYFGPGTRLTVL.

To note about this clone: Mouse names are used for the genes. CDR3 DNA, as far as it was read: TGTGCAAGCAGCTTAGGAGGGTACACAGAAGTCTTC. Translated, it gives CASSLGGYTEVF. The CDR3 reads in full as CASSLGGYTEVFF. The V gene is TRBV16, the J gene TRBJ1-1; no clear D gene. With the read ending 1 residue before the CDR3 end, the germline J gene is used to fill in that end. Germline CDR1 reads SGHSA; CDR2 reads FRNQAP. The V and J ends lost 1 base and 3 bases respectively, with 6 bases between them. The CDR3 is 13 amino acids.